Listed below are T cell receptor beta chains from one sample, sequenced in a study of blood T cell repertoires in COVID-19. This table comes from immunoSEQ multiplex PCR, and its TCRdb copy is limited to in-frame clones, with some not included. The sample contains 150,000 to 250,000 clones, 82% of which appear only once. The sequencing input was PBMCs or T cells enriched from blood (not recorded which). These receptors originate from a middle-aged man who had recovered from COVID-19. The CDR3 runs from the conserved cysteine through the conserved F or W. The order of the fields is D gene, clone size, V gene, J gene, CDR3 DNA, CDR3 protein. The D gene is left open where the match is weak. Clone size, where shown, is once, few, many, or a class for clones that have expanded.

D gene: -
clone size: -
V gene: TRBV9
J gene: TRBJ2-3
CDR3 DNA: TGTGCCAGCAGCGCCGCCCCGGACAGTTATACAGATACGCAGTATTTT
CDR3 protein: CASSAAPDSYTDTQYF

D gene: -
clone size: -
V gene: TRBV13
J gene: TRBJ2-5
CDR3 DNA: TGTGCCAGCAGCTTGGGGGCAGACCAAGAGACCCAGTACTTC
CDR3 protein: CASSLGADQETQYF

D gene: -
clone size: -
V gene: TRBV29-1
J gene: TRBJ1-2
CDR3 DNA: TGCAGCGTTGAAGGCGGGGGCGCGATCTATGGCTACACCTTC
CDR3 protein: CSVEGGGAIYGYTF

D gene: -
clone size: once
V gene: TRBV6-5
J gene: TRBJ2-3
CDR3 DNA: TGTGCCAGCAGTTCCCTGACAGAAACAGATACGCAGTATTTT
CDR3 protein: CASSSLTETDTQYF

D gene: TRBD2
clone size: -
V gene: TRBV7-2
J gene: TRBJ2-1
CDR3 DNA: TGTGCCAGCAGCTTAGCGGGAGGGCCGGGATCCTACAATGAGCAGTTCTTC
CDR3 protein: CASSLAGGPGSYNEQFF

D gene: -
clone size: -
V gene: TRBV3-1/TRBV3-2
J gene: TRBJ2-3
CDR3 DNA: TGTGCCAGCAGCCAAGGAGGCACAGATACGCAGTATTTT
CDR3 protein: CASSQGGTDTQYF

D gene: -
clone size: -
V gene: TRBV5-1
J gene: TRBJ1-2
CDR3 DNA: TGCGCCAGCAGCGCGGGGCCTCCTAACTATGGCTACACCTTC
CDR3 protein: CASSAGPPNYGYTF

D gene: -
clone size: -
V gene: TRBV14
J gene: TRBJ1-1
CDR3 DNA: TGTGCCAGCAGCCAAGTGAACAGCGGTGAAGCTTTCTTT
CDR3 protein: CASSQVNSGEAFF

D gene: -
clone size: -
V gene: TRBV5-1
J gene: TRBJ1-5
CDR3 DNA: TGCGCCAGCAGCTTGGCTCCGGGAGGACAGCCCCAGCATTTT
CDR3 protein: CASSLAPGGQPQHF

D gene: TRBD1
clone size: -
V gene: TRBV4-2
J gene: TRBJ2-5
CDR3 DNA: TGTGCCAGCAGCCGGGACAGGGGAGAAGAGACCCAGTACTTC
CDR3 protein: CASSRDRGEETQYF

D gene: TRBD1
clone size: -
V gene: TRBV5-1
J gene: TRBJ2-7
CDR3 DNA: TGCGCCAGCAGGGTTGCAGGGGGCCTCGAGCAGTACTTC
CDR3 protein: CASRVAGGLEQYF

D gene: TRBD2
clone size: -
V gene: TRBV19
J gene: TRBJ2-3
CDR3 DNA: TGTGCCAGTAGTATAGGTCCTAGCGGGAGAACAGATACGCAGTATTTT
CDR3 protein: CASSIGPSGRTDTQYF

D gene: -
clone size: -
V gene: TRBV7-2
J gene: TRBJ1-3
CDR3 DNA: TGTGCCAGCAGCACACAGCTTGCCAGCTCTGGAAACACCATATATTTT
CDR3 protein: CASSTQLASSGNTIYF